The rows below give T cell receptor beta chains drawn from one sample of a study of control samples from healthy donors and cancer patients. Measured with immunoSEQ multiplex PCR; TCRdb has only the in-frame clones, and not every one. The sample yields 150,000 to 200,000 clones, approximately 96% seen once. The specimen sequenced was blood. Receptors were obtained from a woman in her thirties or forties in good health. The CDR3 runs from the conserved cysteine through the conserved F or W. A D gene is named only where the DNA matches it firmly. Clone sizes are given selectively: once, few, many, or a class where the clone is expanded.

CDR3: CASSIRDTQYF
DNA: TGTGCCAGCAGCATCCGAGATACGCAGTATTTT
J: TRBJ2-3
V: TRBV7-2
size: -
D: -

CDR3: CASRLGSSNQPQHF
DNA: TGTGCCAGCAGATTAGGGAGTAGCAATCAGCCCCAGCATTTT
J: TRBJ1-5
V: TRBV7-8
size: few
D: -

CDR3: CASSSPGQGSSYEQYF
DNA: TGTGCCAGCAGCTCGCCGGGACAGGGGAGCTCCTACGAGCAGTACTTC
J: TRBJ2-7
V: TRBV5-6
size: -
D: TRBD1

CDR3: CASSRGDSDTQYF
DNA: TGTGCCAGCTCACGAGGGGATTCAGATACGCAGTATTTT
J: TRBJ2-3
V: TRBV18
size: -
D: -

CDR3: CASSLYSSRGYSFMETQYF
DNA: TGCGCCAGCAGCTTGTACTCGAGCAGGGGGTATTCTTTTATGGAGACCCAGTACTTC
J: TRBJ2-5
V: TRBV5-1
size: -
D: TRBD1

CDR3: CASSLVGHGDYGYTF
DNA: TGTGCCAGCAGCTTGGTCGGTCACGGTGACTATGGCTACACCTTC
J: TRBJ1-2
V: TRBV7-9
size: -
D: -

CDR3: CASSLDRTVNTEAFF
DNA: TGTGCCAGCAGCTTAGACAGGACGGTGAACACTGAAGCTTTCTTT
J: TRBJ1-1
V: TRBV11-2
size: -
D: -

CDR3: CASSPRRASGGAPETQYF
DNA: TGTGCCAGCAGCCCCCGGCGGGCTAGCGGGGGGGCCCCGGAGACCCAGTACTTC
J: TRBJ2-5
V: TRBV4-2
size: -
D: TRBD2

CDR3: CASSFYWQRGGPDTQYF
DNA: TGTGCCAGCAGCTTCTACTGGCAGCGGGGGGGCCCCGATACGCAGTATTTT
J: TRBJ2-3
V: TRBV7-9
size: -
D: TRBD2

CDR3: CASRDPAGTDTQYF
DNA: TGTGCCAGTAGGGATCCTGCCGGAACAGATACGCAGTATTTT
J: TRBJ2-3
V: TRBV19
size: -
D: -

CDR3: CASSRTGNTEAFF
DNA: TGTGCCAGTAGTCGGACAGGGAACACTGAAGCTTTCTTT
J: TRBJ1-1
V: TRBV19
size: -
D: TRBD1

CDR3: CSVEDGRDGFFGSGANVLTF
DNA: TGCAGCGTTGAAGATGGGCGGGACGGCTTTTTCGGCTCTGGGGCCAACGTCCTGACTTTC
J: TRBJ2-6
V: TRBV29-1
size: -
D: -

CDR3: CASSQDRAWGEKLFF
DNA: TGCGCCAGCAGCCAAGACCGAGCCTGGGGGGAAAAACTGTTTTTT
J: TRBJ1-4
V: TRBV4-3
size: -
D: -

CDR3: CASSWGTENSPLHF
DNA: TGTGCCAGCAGCTGGGGGACCGAGAATTCACCCCTCCACTTT
J: TRBJ1-6
V: TRBV7-2
size: -
D: -

CDR3: CASSESNRRDIQPQHF
DNA: TGCGCCAGCAGTGAGTCGAATCGCAGGGACATCCAGCCCCAGCATTTT
J: TRBJ1-5
V: TRBV10-2
size: once
D: -